The rows below give T cell receptor beta chains drawn from one sample of a study of shared clonotypes between healthy human individuals. Repertoires were generated with immunoSEQ multiplex PCR, while TCRdb's copy carries only in-frame clones and drops some. Of approximately 2.3 million clones detected, approximately 95% appear once; the ten largest clones hold around 0.4%. The sample taken for sequencing was naive CD4+ T cells from PBMCs. The receptors originated from a man younger than 35 in good health. Some clones in this sample may be carry-over from other donors' samples. The CDR3 runs from the conserved cysteine through the conserved F or W. D genes are given only for firm matches. A clone size is listed for some rows: how often the clone was seen (once, few, many), or a class if it is expanded.

V gene,clone size,CDR3 length,D gene,J gene,CDR3 protein,CDR3 DNA
TRBV2,.,15,.,TRBJ2-3,CASSGGLALTDTQYF,TGTGCCAGCAGTGGGGGTCTAGCTCTGACAGATACGCAGTATTTT
TRBV25-1,.,13,.,TRBJ2-4,CASGGFGENIQYF,TGTGCCAGCGGGGGGTTTGGGGAAAACATTCAGTACTTC
TRBV7-3,.,13,.,TRBJ2-1,CASSSPVLREQFF,TGTGCCAGCAGCTCCCCGGTCCTGAGAGAGCAGTTCTTC
TRBV9,.,14,TRBD2,TRBJ2-7,CASSVDGRTYEQYF,TGTGCCAGCAGCGTAGACGGGAGGACCTACGAGCAGTACTTC
TRBV9,.,16,TRBD2,TRBJ2-1,CASSVGFGLGYNEQFF,TGTGCCAGCAGCGTAGGATTCGGACTAGGCTACAATGAGCAGTTCTTC
TRBV7-3,.,16,TRBD2,TRBJ2-7,CASSPRRAGDIYEQYF,TGTGCCAGCAGCCCTCGACGAGCGGGAGATATCTACGAGCAGTACTTC
TRBV7-2,once,13,TRBD2,TRBJ2-1,CASSLVAGNEQFF,TGTGCCAGCAGCTTAGTAGCGGGGAATGAGCAGTTCTTC
TRBV5-8,.,10,.,TRBJ2-7,CASSLYEQYF,TGTGCCAGCAGCTTATACGAGCAGTACTTC
TRBV28,.,17,.,TRBJ1-5,CASTHRRGAGSNQPQHF,TGTGCCAGCACCCACCGTAGGGGCGCCGGGAGCAATCAGCCCCAGCATTTT
TRBV7-2,.,15,.,TRBJ2-4,CASSLVSVGKNIQYF,TGTGCCAGCAGCTTAGTGTCCGTGGGGAAAAACATTCAGTACTTC
TRBV28,.,15,.,TRBJ1-1,CASTSWVGQGTEAFF,TGTGCCAGCACCTCATGGGTTGGTCAAGGCACTGAAGCTTTCTTT
TRBV4-3,.,18,.,TRBJ2-7,CASSQESLSRTPSYEQYF,TGCGCCAGCAGCCAAGAGTCCCTTTCGCGGACCCCCTCCTACGAGCAGTACTTC
TRBV7-7,once,16,TRBD1,TRBJ2-5,CASSLLGRGLGETQYF,TGTGCCAGCAGCTTATTAGGCAGGGGGCTGGGGGAGACCCAGTACTTC
TRBV5-1,.,17,.,TRBJ1-1,CASSLFSQGLVNTEAFF,TGCGCCAGCAGCTTGTTTTCCCAGGGCTTGGTGAACACTGAAGCTTTCTTT
TRBV5-4,.,14,.,TRBJ2-1,CASSLARDRDEQFF,TGTGCCAGCAGCTTGGCCAGGGATAGGGATGAGCAGTTCTTC
TRBV7-2,once,16,.,TRBJ1-1,CASSPFGGAVNTEAFF,TGTGCCAGCAGCCCATTCGGGGGGGCTGTAAACACTGAAGCTTTCTTT
TRBV18,.,14,.,TRBJ2-1,CASSPQTSYNEQFF,TGTGCCAGCTCACCCCAGACCTCCTACAATGAGCAGTTCTTC
TRBV30,few,13,.,TRBJ1-1,CAWSGAANTEAFF,TGTGCCTGGAGTGGGGCAGCGAACACTGAAGCTTTCTTT
TRBV4-1,.,15,TRBD2,TRBJ2-1,CASSLSGSPYNEQFF,TGCGCCAGCAGCCTTAGCGGGAGTCCTTACAATGAGCAGTTCTTC
TRBV5-4,.,14,TRBD2,TRBJ2-3,CASSPGGATDTQYF,TGTGCCAGCAGCCCGGGGGGGGCCACAGATACGCAGTATTTT
TRBV27,.,15,.,TRBJ2-7,CASSFGLGLSYEQYF,TGTGCCAGCAGTTTTGGACTTGGACTGAGCTACGAGCAGTACTTC
TRBV18,.,15,TRBD1,TRBJ1-4,CASSRPGQGDEKLFF,TGTGCCAGCTCACGACCGGGACAGGGGGATGAAAAACTGTTTTTT
TRBV4-3,.,16,.,TRBJ2-3,CASSQENQVFTDTQYF,TGCGCCAGCAGCCAGGAAAACCAGGTATTCACAGATACGCAGTATTTT
TRBV18,.,16,TRBD1,TRBJ2-1,CASSPPKGAIYNEQFF,TGTGCCAGCTCACCACCCAAGGGGGCCATCTACAATGAGCAGTTCTTC
TRBV25-1,.,15,.,TRBJ2-5,CASSRFSSAQETQYF,TGTGCCAGCAGCCGCTTCTCTAGCGCCCAAGAGACCCAGTACTTC
TRBV15,.,16,.,TRBJ1-5,CATSEGYREVSGPQHF,TGTGCCACCAGCGAGGGATACAGGGAGGTGTCCGGGCCCCAGCATTTT
TRBV16,.,13,.,TRBJ2-7,CASSHLGPYEQYF,TGTGCCAGCAGCCATTTAGGTCCCTACGAGCAGTACTTC
TRBV7-2,.,14,TRBD1,TRBJ2-7,CASTPNRGSYEQYF,TGTGCCAGCACCCCAAACAGGGGCTCCTACGAGCAGTACTTC
TRBV5-1,.,15,TRBD2,TRBJ2-7,CASSLVPGGSYEQYF,TGCGCCAGCAGCTTGGTACCGGGAGGGTCCTACGAGCAGTACTTC
TRBV18,once,14,.,TRBJ2-3,CASSPPSRTDTQYF,TGTGCCAGCTCACCCCCAAGTCGCACAGATACGCAGTATTTT
TRBV9,.,16,TRBD1,TRBJ2-2,CASSPRQGRNTGELFF,TGTGCCAGCAGCCCCCGACAGGGACGGAACACCGGGGAGCTGTTTTTT
TRBV5-1,.,17,TRBD1,TRBJ2-6,CASSRGQGAPGANVLTF,TGCGCCAGCAGCAGGGGACAGGGGGCGCCCGGGGCCAACGTCCTGACTTTC
TRBV15,.,15,.,TRBJ2-5,CATSRDFRVQETQYF,TGTGCCACCAGCAGAGATTTCAGGGTCCAAGAGACCCAGTACTTC
TRBV27,.,16,TRBD1,TRBJ1-5,CASSPGRGTGNRPQHF,TGTGCCAGCAGTCCCGGTCGGGGGACAGGGAATAGGCCCCAGCATTTT
TRBV2,.,14,.,TRBJ1-1,CASSKVLGDTEAFF,TGTGCCAGCTCGAAGGTCCTGGGGGACACTGAAGCTTTCTTT
TRBV2,.,14,TRBD1,TRBJ1-6,CASRTGGLISPLHF,TGTGCCAGCAGGACAGGGGGGCTAATTTCACCCCTCCACTTT
TRBV5-1,.,15,.,TRBJ2-5,CASSTGTLTGETQYF,TGCGCCAGCAGCACCGGGACGTTAACGGGGGAGACCCAGTACTTC
TRBV5-1,.,14,.,TRBJ1-1,CASSPQEGGTEAFF,TGCGCCAGCAGCCCCCAGGAGGGCGGGACTGAAGCTTTCTTT
TRBV30,.,14,TRBD2,TRBJ2-1,CAWTSGRAADEQFF,TGTGCCTGGACTAGCGGGAGGGCCGCGGATGAGCAGTTCTTC
TRBV28,.,15,.,TRBJ1-4,CASSTRLSADEKLFF,TGTGCCAGCAGTACCCGTTTGTCGGCGGATGAAAAACTGTTTTTT
TRBV7-9,.,13,.,TRBJ1-1,CASSKPGWTEAFF,TGTGCCAGCAGCAAACCGGGGTGGACTGAAGCTTTCTTT
TRBV6-1,.,11,.,TRBJ1-2,CASSEGYGYTF,TGTGCCAGCAGTGAAGGGTACGGCTACACCTTC
TRBV27,once,14,.,TRBJ2-5,CASSPPGPGETQYF,TGTGCCAGCAGTCCCCCGGGCCCAGGGGAGACCCAGTACTTC
TRBV19,.,13,.,TRBJ1-2,CASRGRRIYGYTF,TGTGCCAGTAGGGGAAGGCGTATCTATGGCTACACCTTC
TRBV2,.,14,.,TRBJ1-5,CASSGTGSNQPQHF,TGTGCCAGCAGTGGGACGGGTAGCAATCAGCCCCAGCATTTT
TRBV27,.,15,.,TRBJ1-2,CASRSPWGAGYGYTF,TGTGCCAGCAGGAGCCCTTGGGGGGCAGGCTATGGCTACACCTTC
TRBV28,.,17,.,TRBJ1-1,CASSFPHRDGGNTEAFF,TGTGCCAGCAGTTTTCCCCACCGGGACGGAGGAAACACTGAAGCTTTCTTT
TRBV7-3,.,13,.,TRBJ1-5,CASSLDRYQPQHF,TGTGCCAGCAGCCTAGACAGATATCAGCCCCAGCATTTT
TRBV5-1,.,15,.,TRBJ2-1,CASSLAGGAYNEQFF,TGCGCCAGCAGCTTGGCTGGCGGGGCCTACAATGAGCAGTTCTTC